The present T cell receptor (beta chain) was sequenced within a study of cytomegalovirus exposure and HLA in healthy donors. Notes on the study in general: The classifier reportedly diagnosed cytomegalovirus status with high specificity and sensitivity. 87-base-pair reads could not separate some V segments, including TRBV6-2 and TRBV6-3.

The germline V gene has CDR1 SGHTA and CDR2 FQGNSA. The germline V and J ends were trimmed by 1 base and 0 bases, with 5 bases remaining between them. The CDR3 totals 14 residues. This clone has a handful of counts. Its antigen is still unknown. With 60 Vbeta and 13 Jbeta primers, the PCR was carried out. The method was immunoSEQ multiplex PCR; TCRdb's version includes in-frame clones alone and lacks a portion of them. In the table there are 70,000 to 100,000 clones, roughly 67% of which are singletons. Healthy bone marrow donors made up the donor group. This receptor was obtained from a woman aged 50 to 65 in good health and CMV-seropositive. The sequenced sample consisted of PBMCs. This chain links TRBV7-2 with TRBJ2-3; D call uncertain. CDR3 nucleotide sequence: TGTGCCAGCAGCTTAGGGCAGAGCACAGATACGCAGTATTTT. This gives the protein CASSLGQSTDTQYF.